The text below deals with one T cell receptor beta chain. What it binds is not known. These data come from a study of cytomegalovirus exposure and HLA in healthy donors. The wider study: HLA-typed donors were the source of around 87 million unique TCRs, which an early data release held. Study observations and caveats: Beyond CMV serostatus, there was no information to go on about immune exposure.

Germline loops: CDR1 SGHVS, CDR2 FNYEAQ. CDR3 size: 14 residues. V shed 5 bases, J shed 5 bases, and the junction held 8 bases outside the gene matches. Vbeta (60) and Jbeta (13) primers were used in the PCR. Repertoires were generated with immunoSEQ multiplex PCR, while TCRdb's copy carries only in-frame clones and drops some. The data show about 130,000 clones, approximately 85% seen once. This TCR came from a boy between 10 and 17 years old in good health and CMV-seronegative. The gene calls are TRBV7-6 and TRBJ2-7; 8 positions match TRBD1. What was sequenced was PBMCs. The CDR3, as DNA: TGTGCCAGCAGCCCCCGACAGGGGAAAAACGAGCAGTACTTC. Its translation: CASSPRQGKNEQYF.